The clone carrying this T cell receptor (beta chain) was counted only a few times. Germline loops: CDR1 SGHTA, CDR2 FQGNSA. The CDR3 loop spans 14 amino acids. Trimming at V came to 5 bases and at J to 6 bases, leaving 4 bases not matched to a gene. This specimen belongs to a study of blood T cells in healthy people across ages. It was with a sample-barcoded 5' primer and a J-beta primer mix that a second PCR of about 6 to 12 cycles was run. A single record per CDR3 protein comes from TCRdb applying MiXCR to the 5' RACE reads. Of some 710,000 distinct CDR3 sequences in the sample, over 20% were seen once.

J is TRBJ2-4 and V is TRBV7-2; 10 positions match TRBD2. Sequenced input: blood. The receptor was derived from a man in his 70s in good health. The CDR3 is CASSPRTSGNIQYF. In DNA form, the CDR3 reads TGTGCCAGCAGCCCCCGGACTAGCGGAAACATTCAGTACTTC.